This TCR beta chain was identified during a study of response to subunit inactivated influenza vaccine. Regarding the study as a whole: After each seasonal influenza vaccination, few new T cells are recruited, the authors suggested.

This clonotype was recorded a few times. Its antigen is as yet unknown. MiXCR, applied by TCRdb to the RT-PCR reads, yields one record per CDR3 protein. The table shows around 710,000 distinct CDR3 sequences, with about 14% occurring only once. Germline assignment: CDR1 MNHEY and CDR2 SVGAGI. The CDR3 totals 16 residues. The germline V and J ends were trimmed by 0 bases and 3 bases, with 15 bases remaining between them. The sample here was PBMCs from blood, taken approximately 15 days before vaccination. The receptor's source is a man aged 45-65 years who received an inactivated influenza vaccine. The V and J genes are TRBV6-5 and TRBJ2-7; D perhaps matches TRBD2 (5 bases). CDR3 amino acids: CASSYSRSGDNYEQYF. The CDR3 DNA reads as TGTGCCAGCAGTTACTCGAGGAGCGGAGACAACTACGAGCAGTACTTC.